This entry lists 5 T cell receptor beta chains sequenced from one sample in a study of control samples from healthy donors and cancer patients. This table comes from immunoSEQ multiplex PCR, and its TCRdb copy is limited to in-frame clones, with some not included. The profile shows just over 150,000 clones, over 85% of them singletons. The specimen sequenced was blood. These receptor sequences come from a woman in her 40s in good health.

The sample holds one count of this clone. The chain links TRBV6-2 or TRBV6-3 to TRBJ1-1, with TRBD1 matching 9 bases. The CDR3 covers 15 residues. Per the germline V gene, CDR1 is MNHEY and CDR2 is SVGEGT. After removal of 2 bases from V and 3 bases from J, the junction contained 4 bases not matched to a gene. CDR3 sequence: CASSYGTGRYTEAFF. The CDR3 coding sequence is TGTGCCAGCAGTTACGGGACAGGGCGGTACACTGAAGCTTTCTTT.

This clone has only one observation. The rearrangement uses TRBV6-2 or TRBV6-3 and TRBJ2-5; D is uncertain. CDR3 size: 13 residues. The V and J ends lost 6 bases and 5 bases respectively, with 13 bases between them. Germline values: CDR1 MNHEY, CDR2 SVGEGT. Written as DNA, the CDR3 is TGTGCCAGCAGCCCCTGGGGTACGGAGACCCAGTACTTC. Translating it yields CASSPWGTETQYF.

J is TRBJ2-2 and V is TRBV5-6; no reliable D call. From germline, CDR1 is SGHDT and CDR2 YYEEEE. CDR3 size: 14 residues. The V gene lost 2 bases and the J gene lost 1 base, with 6 bases spanning the gap. This chain's CDR3 is CASSFSRNTGELFF. The CDR3 coding sequence is TGTGCCAGCAGCTTCTCACGGAACACCGGGGAGCTGTTTTTT. Combining the CDR3 with reference TRBV5-6 and TRBJ2-2 gives the whole variable domain DAGVTQSPTHLIKTRGQQVTLRCSPKSGHDTVSWYQQALGQGPQFIFQYYEEEERQRGNFPDRFSGHQFPNYSSELNVNALLLGDSALYLCASSFSRNTGELFFGEGSRLTVL.

V is TRBV6-5 and J is TRBJ2-5, with D unclear. Trimming took off 0 bases at V and 4 bases at J, with 12 bases between the two ends. The CDR3 length is 15 residues. Germline CDR1 reads MNHEY; CDR2 reads SVGAGI. The CDR3 is CASSYSSAGGETQYF. The CDR3 DNA sequence: TGTGCCAGCAGTTACTCGTCGGCAGGTGGAGAGACCCAGTACTTC.

The chain couples TRBV29-1 to TRBJ1-1; maybe TRBD1 (5 bases). Germline loops: CDR1 SQVTM, CDR2 ANQGSEA. This CDR3 spans 13 amino acids. Trimming took off 5 bases at V and 2 bases at J, with 12 bases between the two ends. The CDR3 sequence: CSVRQGFNTEAFF. The DNA of the CDR3 is TGCAGCGTTCGCCAGGGATTTAACACTGAAGCTTTCTTT.